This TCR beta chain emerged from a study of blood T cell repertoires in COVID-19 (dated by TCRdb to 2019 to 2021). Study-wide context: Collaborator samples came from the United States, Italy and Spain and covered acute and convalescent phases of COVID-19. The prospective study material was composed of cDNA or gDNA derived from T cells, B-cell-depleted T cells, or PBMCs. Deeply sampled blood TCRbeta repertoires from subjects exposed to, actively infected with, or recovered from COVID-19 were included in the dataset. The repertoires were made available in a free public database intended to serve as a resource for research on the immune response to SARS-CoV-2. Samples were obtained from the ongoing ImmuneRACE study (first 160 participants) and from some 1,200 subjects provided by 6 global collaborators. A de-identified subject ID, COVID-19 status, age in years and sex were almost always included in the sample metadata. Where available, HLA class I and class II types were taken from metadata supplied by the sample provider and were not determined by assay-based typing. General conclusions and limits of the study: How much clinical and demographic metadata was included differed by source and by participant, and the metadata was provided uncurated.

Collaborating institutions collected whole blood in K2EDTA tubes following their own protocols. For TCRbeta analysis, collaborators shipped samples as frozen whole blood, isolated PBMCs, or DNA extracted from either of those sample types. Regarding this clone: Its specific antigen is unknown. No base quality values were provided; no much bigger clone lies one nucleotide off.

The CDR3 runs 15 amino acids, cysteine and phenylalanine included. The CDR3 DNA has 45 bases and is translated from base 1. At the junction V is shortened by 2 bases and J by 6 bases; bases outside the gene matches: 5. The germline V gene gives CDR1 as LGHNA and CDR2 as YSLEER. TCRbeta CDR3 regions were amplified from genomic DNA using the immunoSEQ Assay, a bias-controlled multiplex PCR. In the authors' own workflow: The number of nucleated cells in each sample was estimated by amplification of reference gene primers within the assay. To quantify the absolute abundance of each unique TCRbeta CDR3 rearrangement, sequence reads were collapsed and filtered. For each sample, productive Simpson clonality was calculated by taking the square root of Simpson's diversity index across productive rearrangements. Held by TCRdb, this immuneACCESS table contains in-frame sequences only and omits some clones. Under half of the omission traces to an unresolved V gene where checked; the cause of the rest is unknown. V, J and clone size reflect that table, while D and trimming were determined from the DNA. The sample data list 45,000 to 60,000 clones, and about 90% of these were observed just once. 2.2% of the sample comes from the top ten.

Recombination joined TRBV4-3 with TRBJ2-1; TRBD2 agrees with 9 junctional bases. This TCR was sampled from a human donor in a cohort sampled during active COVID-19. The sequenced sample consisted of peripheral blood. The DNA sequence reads TGCGCCAGCAGCCAATCGTTAGCGGGAGTCAATGAGCAGTTCTTC. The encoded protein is CASSQSLAGVNEQFF.